One TCR beta chain is described in this entry. The sample belongs to a study of control samples from healthy donors and cancer patients. The CDR3 spans 15 residues. Between the trimmed V and J ends, which lost 0 bases and 2 bases, there was a span of 10 bases. Germline-derived CDR1 and CDR2 are MNHEY and SVGEGT. Sequencing used immunoSEQ multiplex PCR; TCRdb keeps in-frame clones, though not all of them. The sample yields 120,000 to 150,000 clones, about nine tenths seen once. The sample was blood. The sequence derives from a man younger than 45 in good health. The chain employs TRBV6-2 or TRBV6-3 and TRBJ2-5; D is unclear. The CDR3 nucleotides are TGTGCCAGCAGTTACTCGACCCACACTCAAGAGACCCAGTACTTC. It translates to CASSYSTHTQETQYF.